Below are 20 T cell receptor beta chains sequenced from a single sample in a study of blood T cell repertoires in COVID-19. Data came from immunoSEQ multiplex PCR; TCRdb stores just in-frame clones and leaves some out. The repertoire consists of about 150,000 clones, with approximately 88% occurring once and the leading ten covering about 5.2%. The specimen was PBMCs or T cells enriched from blood (not recorded which). The receptors here all came from a man between 65 and 80 years old who had been exposed to COVID-19.

The chain couples TRBV2 to TRBJ2-5; no firm D call. The CDR3 consists of 14 residues. Germline loops: CDR1 SNHLY, CDR2 FYNNEI. Trimming pared 7 bases from V and 1 base from J, leaving 13 bases between. DNA of the CDR3: TGTGCCAGCAAGTTCAGTACTATCCAAGAGACCCAGTACTTC. It translates to CASKFSTIQETQYF.

The CDR3, as DNA: TGTGCCAGCCCGAAATCTCAAACTGTATCTAACTATGGCTACACCTTC. It codes for CASPKSQTVSNYGYTF. This chain links TRBV19 with TRBJ1-2; D is uncertain. V lost 9 bases and J 0 bases, leaving 20 bases between the germline ends. CDR1 is LNHDA and CDR2 is SQIVND in the germline V gene (reference sequence). The CDR3 consists of 16 residues. Filled out from reference TRBV19 and TRBJ1-2, the complete variable domain reads DGGITQSPKYLFRKEGQNVTLSCEQNLNHDAMYWYRQDPGQGLRLIYYSQIVNDFQKGDIAEGYSVSREKKESFPLTVTSAQKNPTAFYLCASPKSQTVSNYGYTFGSGTRLTVV.

The count of this clone is one. V is TRBV18 and J is TRBJ2-3; D may be TRBD2 (5 bases). V gave up 5 bases and J gave up 4 bases, with 13 bases separating them. The germline gives CDR1 KGHSH, CDR2 LQKENI. The CDR3 runs 14 residues. CDR3 sequence (DNA): TGTGCCAGCTCAACTACTAGTACCGCAGATACGCAGTATTTT. Its protein is CASSTTSTADTQYF.

V gene TRBV28 combines with J gene TRBJ2-1, with 11 positions matching TRBD2. This CDR3 has 17 residues. V shed 6 bases and J 7 bases; nucleotides not matched to a gene: 14. Germline lookup yields CDR1 MDHEN and CDR2 SYDVKM. The CDR3 loop is CASSRTSGSPAGNEQFF. DNA for the CDR3: TGTGCCAGCAGCCGAACTAGCGGGAGCCCCGCCGGAAATGAGCAGTTCTTC.

This clone appeared a few times. The CDR3, as DNA: TGTGCCAGCAGACCGACAAGGAACACTGAAGCTTTCTTT. As protein: CASRPTRNTEAFF. V is TRBV7-9 and J is TRBJ1-1, with D uncertain. This CDR3 is 13 amino acids long. The V end lost 6 bases, the J end lost 1 base, and 9 bases lay between the germline ends. The germline gives CDR1 SEHNR, CDR2 FQNEAQ (reference sequence).

The rearrangement joins TRBV29-1 to TRBJ2-2; TRBD1 agrees at 7 bases. This CDR3 spans 16 amino acids. Germline CDR1 SQVTM, CDR2 ANQGSEA. Unmatched junction bases numbered 10, after V lost 4 bases and J lost 2 bases. Here the CDR3 DNA reads TGCAGCGTTGGAATCTACAGGGGTCTCAACACCGGGGAGCTGTTTTTT. It codes for CSVGIYRGLNTGELFF.

J is TRBJ2-6 and V is TRBV5-6; tentatively, D is TRBD1 (6 bases). Germline V gene sequence: CDR1 SGHDT, CDR2 YYEEEE. V was trimmed by 4 bases and J by 0 bases, leaving 11 bases between them. The CDR3 is 16 residues long. The CDR3 DNA reads TGTGCCAGCAGCCAGGGGCCGAGCTCTGGGGCCAACGTCCTGACTTTC. This codes for CASSQGPSSGANVLTF.

The chain has TRBV28 and TRBJ1-2; 7 bases map to TRBD1. Germline CDR1 and CDR2: MDHEN and SYDVKM. The CDR3 spans 12 residues. With V trimmed by 6 bases and J by 8 bases, 6 bases remained unmatched. CDR3 in DNA: TGTGCCAGCAGCTCGACAGGGCTAGGCTACACCTTC. Amino acids: CASSSTGLGYTF.

The rearrangement links TRBV2 to TRBJ1-1; a weak D match, TRBD1 (5 bases). This CDR3 is built from 13 residues. Germline V gene data show CDR1 as SNHLY and CDR2 as FYNNEI. Trimming left V 6 bases short and J 6 bases short, with 14 bases between. The CDR3 DNA is TGTGCCAGCAGAAAGACAGTGAATTCTGAAGCTTTCTTT. This translates into CASRKTVNSEAFF.

In this sample, this clone turned up a few times. This chain connects TRBV11-3 to TRBJ2-2; TRBD2 matches at 12 bases. Germline values: CDR1 SGHNT, CDR2 YENEEA. CDR3 size: 16 residues. J was trimmed by 2 bases and V by 5 bases; bases with no gene match: 3. This chain's CDR3 is CASSQGLAGNTGELFF. The CDR3 bases are TGTGCCAGCAGCCAAGGACTAGCGGGAAACACCGGGGAGCTGTTTTTT.

The CDR3 loop reads CASSAQAGYGYTF. The CDR3 DNA follows: TGTGCCAGCAGTGCCCAGGCGGGCTATGGCTACACCTTC. The V call is TRBV7-9, the J call TRBJ1-2; D is undetermined. In germline, CDR1 is SEHNR, CDR2 FQNEAQ (reference sequence). Between the trimmed V and J ends, which lost 6 bases and 4 bases, there was a span of 12 bases. The CDR3 loop spans 13 amino acids.

In this sample, this clone turned up once. The rearrangement joins TRBV3-1 (or the pseudogene TRBV3-2) to TRBJ2-3; D is unresolved. The CDR3 is made up of 14 amino acids. Between the trimmed V and J ends, which lost 3 bases and 7 bases, there was a span of 14 bases. Germline V gives CDR1 LGHDT, CDR2 YNNKEL (reference sequence). The CDR3 region is CASSHLNPINTQYF. DNA of the CDR3: TGTGCCAGCAGCCACCTGAATCCTATAAATACGCAGTATTTT.

The rearrangement uses TRBV18 and TRBJ2-5, with D unresolved. V lost 4 bases and J 4 bases, leaving 10 bases between the germline ends. The CDR3 length is 13 residues. From germline, CDR1 is KGHSH and CDR2 LQKENI. CDR3 bases: TGTGCCAGCTCACTCAACCGAGGAGAGACCCAGTACTTC. Translation gives CASSLNRGETQYF.

The CDR3 spells CASSLDSNEQFF. The DNA of the CDR3 is TGTGCCAGCAGCTTAGACAGCAATGAGCAGTTCTTC. The V and J genes are TRBV7-9 and TRBJ2-1; D is unclear. CDR1 SEHNR and CDR2 FQNEAQ come from the germline V gene (reference sequence). The CDR3 has 12 residues. Trimming stripped 1 base from V and 6 bases from J, with 4 bases between.

The V call is TRBV18, the J call TRBJ1-1; possibly TRBD1 for D (5 bases). This CDR3 contains 14 residues. The V gene lost 3 bases and the J gene lost 0 bases, with 8 bases spanning the gap. CDR1 is KGHSH, CDR2 LQKENI, per germline. The CDR3 DNA reads TGTGCCAGCTCACCCGACAGACTGAACACTGAAGCTTTCTTT. It is translated as CASSPDRLNTEAFF. The entire variable domain, with the rest obtained from reference TRBV18 and TRBJ1-1, is as follows: NAGVMQNPRHLVRRRGQEARLRCSPMKGHSHVYWYRQLPEEGLKFMVYLQKENIIDESGMPKERFSAEFPKEGPSILRIQQVVRGDSAAYFCASSPDRLNTEAFFGQGTRLTVV.

By share, this clone counts as medium-sized. The V call is TRBV30, the J call TRBJ1-2; TRBD1 is a possible D gene (5 bases). This CDR3 is built from 10 residues. From germline, CDR1 is GTSNPN and CDR2 SVGIG (reference sequence). Trimming removed 5 bases from V and 13 bases from J, with 14 bases in between. The CDR3 DNA reads as TGTGCCTGGGACGGCCCCGGGGGCACCTTC. Translating it yields CAWDGPGGTF.

The chain couples TRBV9 to TRBJ2-1, with 7 bases fitting TRBD1. This CDR3 comprises 16 residues. J lost 0 bases, V lost 0 bases, and 3 bases had no gene match. CDR1 is SGDLS and CDR2 is YYNGEE in the germline V gene. CDR3 residues: CASSVVDRSSYNEQFF. For the CDR3, the DNA is TGTGCCAGCAGCGTAGTGGACAGGAGCTCCTACAATGAGCAGTTCTTC.

The CDR3 DNA sequence: TGTGCCAGCGAGACCGCAGGGAACACTGAAGCTTTCTTT. This translates into CASETAGNTEAFF. The rearrangement joins TRBV6-5 to TRBJ1-1; D is ambiguous. CDR3 length equals 13 residues. The V end was cut by 8 bases, the J end by 1 base, with 11 bases between. CDR1 is MNHEY and CDR2 is SVGAGI in the germline V gene.

CDR3 coding DNA: TGTGCCAGCAGCCAAGATGACAGCCGGTACACTGAAGCTTTCTTT. Amino acid sequence: CASSQDDSRYTEAFF. This sequence joins TRBV14 and TRBJ1-1, with TRBD1 as a possible D gene (5 bases). The germline V gene encodes CDR1 SGHDN and CDR2 FVKESK. The V end was cut by 0 bases, the J end by 3 bases, with 11 bases between. The CDR3 has 15 residues.

The chain is built from TRBV18 and TRBJ1-2; D unclear. The CDR3 runs to 15 residues. Germline loops: CDR1 KGHSH, CDR2 LQKENI. Trimming removed 2 bases from V and 5 bases from J, with 15 bases in between. CDR3 coding DNA: TGTGCCAGCTCACCAGGGAGCCGCTCCGGGTATGGCTACACCTTC. It yields the protein CASSPGSRSGYGYTF.